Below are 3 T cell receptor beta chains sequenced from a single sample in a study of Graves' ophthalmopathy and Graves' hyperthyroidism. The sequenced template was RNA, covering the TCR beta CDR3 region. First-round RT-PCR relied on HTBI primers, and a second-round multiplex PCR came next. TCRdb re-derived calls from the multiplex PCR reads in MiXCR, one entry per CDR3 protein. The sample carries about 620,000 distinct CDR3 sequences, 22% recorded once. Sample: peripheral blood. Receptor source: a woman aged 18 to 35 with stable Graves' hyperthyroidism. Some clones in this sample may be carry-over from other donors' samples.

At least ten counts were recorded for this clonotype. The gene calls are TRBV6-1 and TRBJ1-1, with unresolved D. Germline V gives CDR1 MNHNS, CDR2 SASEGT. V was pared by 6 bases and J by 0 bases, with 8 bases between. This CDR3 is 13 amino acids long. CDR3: CASRRDLNTEAFF. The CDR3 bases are TGTGCCAGCAGGAGGGATTTGAACACTGAAGCTTTCTTT.

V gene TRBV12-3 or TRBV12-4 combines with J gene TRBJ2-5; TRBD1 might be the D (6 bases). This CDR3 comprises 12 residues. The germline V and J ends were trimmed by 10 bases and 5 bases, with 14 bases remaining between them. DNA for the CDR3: TGTGCCACCGGGGCAGGGGTGGAGACCCAGTACTTC. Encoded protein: CATGAGVETQYF.

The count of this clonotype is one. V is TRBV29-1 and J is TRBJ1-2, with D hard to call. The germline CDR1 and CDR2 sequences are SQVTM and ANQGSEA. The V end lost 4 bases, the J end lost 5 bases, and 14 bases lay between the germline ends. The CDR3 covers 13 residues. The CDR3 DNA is TGCAGCGTTGGTGGCGGGGTCGGGTATGGCTACACCTTC. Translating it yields CSVGGGVGYGYTF.